Listed here is a single T cell receptor beta chain. Its antigen remains unknown. This specimen comes from a study of cytomegalovirus exposure and HLA in healthy donors. Study results and limitations: Associated with cytomegalovirus, according to the listing, were around 160 TCR beta chains. For most TCR beta V segments, an earlier analysis put the productive rate at about 87% or about 30% of the time. The only immune exposure information that was available was CMV serostatus.

PCR was performed using 60 Vbeta and 13 Jbeta primers. This table comes from immunoSEQ multiplex PCR, and its TCRdb copy is limited to in-frame clones, with some not included. The sample carries more than 65,000 clones, roughly 82% recorded once. V shed 1 base and J shed 2 bases, with 8 bases lying between them. The CDR3 runs to 14 residues. CDR1 and CDR2 (germline): LGHNA, YSLEER. The chain couples TRBV4-3 to TRBJ1-2; D remains ambiguous. Sequencing was performed on PBMCs. This TCR was recovered from a man between 18 and 35 years old in good health and CMV-seronegative. CDR3 amino acids: CASSQVGGNYGYTF. CDR3 bases: TGCGCCAGCAGCCAAGTAGGCGGAAACTATGGCTACACCTTC.